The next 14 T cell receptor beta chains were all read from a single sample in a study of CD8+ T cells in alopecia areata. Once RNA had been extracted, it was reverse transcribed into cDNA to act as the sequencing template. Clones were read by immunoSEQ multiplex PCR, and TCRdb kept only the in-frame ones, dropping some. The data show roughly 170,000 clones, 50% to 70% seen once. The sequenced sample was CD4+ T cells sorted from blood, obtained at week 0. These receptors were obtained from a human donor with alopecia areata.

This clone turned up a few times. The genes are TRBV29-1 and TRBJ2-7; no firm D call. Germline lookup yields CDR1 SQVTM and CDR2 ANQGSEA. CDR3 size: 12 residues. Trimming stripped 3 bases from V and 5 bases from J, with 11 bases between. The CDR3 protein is CSVEGPSNEQYF. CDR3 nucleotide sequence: TGCAGCGTTGAGGGTCCCAGCAACGAGCAGTACTTC.

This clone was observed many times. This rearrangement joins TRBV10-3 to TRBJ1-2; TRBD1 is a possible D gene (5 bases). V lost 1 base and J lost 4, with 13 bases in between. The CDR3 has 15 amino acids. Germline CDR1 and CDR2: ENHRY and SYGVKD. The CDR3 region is CAISEWAGRPYGYTF. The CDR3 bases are TGTGCCATCAGTGAGTGGGCAGGGAGGCCCTATGGCTACACCTTC.

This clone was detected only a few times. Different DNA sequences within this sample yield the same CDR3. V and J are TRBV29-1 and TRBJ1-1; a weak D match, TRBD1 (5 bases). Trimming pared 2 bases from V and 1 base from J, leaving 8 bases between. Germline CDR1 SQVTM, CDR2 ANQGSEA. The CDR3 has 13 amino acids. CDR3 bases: TGCAGCGTTGAACCAGGGACGAACACTGAAGCTTTCTTT. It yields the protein CSVEPGTNTEAFF.

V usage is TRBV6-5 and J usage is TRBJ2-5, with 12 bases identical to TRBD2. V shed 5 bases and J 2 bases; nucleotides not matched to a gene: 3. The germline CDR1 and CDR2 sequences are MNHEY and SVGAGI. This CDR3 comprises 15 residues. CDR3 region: CASSLAGGRQETQYF. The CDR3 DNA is TGTGCCAGCAGTCTAGCGGGGGGGCGACAAGAGACCCAGTACTTC.

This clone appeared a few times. The DNA for the CDR3 is TGTGCCAGCAGCAGGACCCACTACGAGCAGTACTTC. Encoded protein: CASSRTHYEQYF. The gene calls are TRBV11-2 and TRBJ2-7; D gene ambiguous. Trimming pared 5 bases from V and 3 bases from J, leaving 8 bases between. The germline CDR1 and CDR2 sequences are SGHAT and FQNNGV. The CDR3 has 12 residues.

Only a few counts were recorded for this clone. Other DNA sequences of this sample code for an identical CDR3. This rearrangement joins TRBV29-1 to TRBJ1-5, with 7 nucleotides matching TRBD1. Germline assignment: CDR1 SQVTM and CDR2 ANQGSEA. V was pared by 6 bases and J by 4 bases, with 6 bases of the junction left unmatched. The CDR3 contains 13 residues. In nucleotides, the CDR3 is TGCAGCGTGGGGGACAGCCTAAATCAGCCCCAGCATTTT. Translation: CSVGDSLNQPQHF.

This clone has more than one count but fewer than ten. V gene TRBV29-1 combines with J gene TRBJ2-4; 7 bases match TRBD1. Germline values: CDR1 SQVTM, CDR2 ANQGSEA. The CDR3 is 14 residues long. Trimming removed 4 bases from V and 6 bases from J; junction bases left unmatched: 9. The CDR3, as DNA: TGCAGCGTTGGACAGAGGACAGGAATAAACATTCAGTACTTC. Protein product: CSVGQRTGINIQYF.

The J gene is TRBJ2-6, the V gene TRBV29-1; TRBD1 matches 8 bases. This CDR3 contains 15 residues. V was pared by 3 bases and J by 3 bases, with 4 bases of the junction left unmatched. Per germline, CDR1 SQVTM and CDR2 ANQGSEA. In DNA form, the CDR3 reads TGCAGCGTTGATCCCGACAGGGGTGGGGCCAACGTCCTGACTTTC. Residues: CSVDPDRGGANVLTF.

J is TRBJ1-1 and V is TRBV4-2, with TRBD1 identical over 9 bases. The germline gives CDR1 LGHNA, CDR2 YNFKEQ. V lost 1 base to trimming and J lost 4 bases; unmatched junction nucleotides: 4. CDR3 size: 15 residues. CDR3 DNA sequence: TGTGCCAGCAGCCAAGGGGGACAGGGAGGCACTGAAGCTTTCTTT. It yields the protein CASSQGGQGGTEAFF.

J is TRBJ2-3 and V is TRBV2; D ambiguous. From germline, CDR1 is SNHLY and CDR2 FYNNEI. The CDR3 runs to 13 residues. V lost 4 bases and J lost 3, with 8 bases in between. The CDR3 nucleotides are TGTGCCAGCAGTGCCCTAGGGACAGATACGCAGTATTTT. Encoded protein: CASSALGTDTQYF.

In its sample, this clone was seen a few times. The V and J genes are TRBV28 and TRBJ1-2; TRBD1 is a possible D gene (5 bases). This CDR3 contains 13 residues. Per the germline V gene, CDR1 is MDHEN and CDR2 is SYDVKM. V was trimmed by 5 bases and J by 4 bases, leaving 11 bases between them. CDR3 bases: TGTGCCAGCAGTCCCGGGGGACCCTATGGCTACACCTTC. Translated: CASSPGGPYGYTF.

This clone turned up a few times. CDR3 region: CASSPQAGGTEAFF. Here the CDR3 DNA reads TGCGCCAGCAGCCCACAGGCCGGGGGCACTGAAGCTTTCTTT. J is TRBJ1-1 and V is TRBV5-1, with D perhaps TRBD1 (5 bases). The CDR3 has 14 amino acids. Looked up from germline, CDR1 is SGHRS and CDR2 is YFSETQ. V lost 4 bases, J lost 4 bases, and 14 bases lay in between.

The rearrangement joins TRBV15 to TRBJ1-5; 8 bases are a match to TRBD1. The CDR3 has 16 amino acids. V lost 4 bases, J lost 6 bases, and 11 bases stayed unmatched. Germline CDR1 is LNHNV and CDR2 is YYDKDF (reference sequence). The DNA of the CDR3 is TGTGCCACCAGCAACGAAAGGACAGGGTTTGGTCAGCCCCAGCATTTT. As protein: CATSNERTGFGQPQHF. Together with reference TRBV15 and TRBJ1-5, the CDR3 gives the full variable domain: DAMVIQNPRYQVTQFGKPVTLSCSQTLNHNVMYWYQQKSSQAPKLLFHYYDKDFNNEADTPDNFQSRRPNTSFCFLDIRSPGLGDTAMYLCATSNERTGFGQPQHFGDGTRLSIL.

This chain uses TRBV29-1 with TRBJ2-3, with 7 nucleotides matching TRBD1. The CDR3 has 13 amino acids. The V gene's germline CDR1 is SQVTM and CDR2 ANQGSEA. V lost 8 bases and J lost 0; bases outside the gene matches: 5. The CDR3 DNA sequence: TGCAGCTGGGGACAGTCAAGCACAGATACGCAGTATTTT. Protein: CSWGQSSTDTQYF.